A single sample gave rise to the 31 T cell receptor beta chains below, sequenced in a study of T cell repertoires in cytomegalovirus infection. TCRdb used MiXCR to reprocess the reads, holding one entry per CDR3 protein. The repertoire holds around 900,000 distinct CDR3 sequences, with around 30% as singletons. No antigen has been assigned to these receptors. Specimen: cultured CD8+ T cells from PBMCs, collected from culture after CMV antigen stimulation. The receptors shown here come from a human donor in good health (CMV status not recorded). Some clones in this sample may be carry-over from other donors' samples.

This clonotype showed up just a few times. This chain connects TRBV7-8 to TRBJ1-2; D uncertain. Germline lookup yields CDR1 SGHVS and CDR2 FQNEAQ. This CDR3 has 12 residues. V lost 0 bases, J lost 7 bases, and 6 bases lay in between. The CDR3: CASSLATVGYTF. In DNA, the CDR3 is TGTGCCAGCAGCTTAGCGACCGTTGGCTACACCTTC.

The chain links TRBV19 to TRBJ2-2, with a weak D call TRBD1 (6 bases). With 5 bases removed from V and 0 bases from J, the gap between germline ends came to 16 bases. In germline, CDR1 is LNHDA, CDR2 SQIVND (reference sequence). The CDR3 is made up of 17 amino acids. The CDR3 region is CASSPLPGTTNTGELFF. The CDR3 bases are TGTGCCAGTAGTCCTCTACCCGGGACAACGAACACCGGGGAGCTGTTTTTT. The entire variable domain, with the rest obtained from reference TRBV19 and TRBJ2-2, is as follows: DGGITQSPKYLFRKEGQNVTLSCEQNLNHDAMYWYRQDPGQGLRLIYYSQIVNDFQKGDIAEGYSVSREKKESFPLTVTSAQKNPTAFYLCASSPLPGTTNTGELFFGEGSRLTVL.

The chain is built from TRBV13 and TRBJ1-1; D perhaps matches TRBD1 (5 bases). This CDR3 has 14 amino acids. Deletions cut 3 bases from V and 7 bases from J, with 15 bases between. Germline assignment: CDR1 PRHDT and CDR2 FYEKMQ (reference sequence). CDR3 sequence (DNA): TGTGCCAGCAGCTTCTCGACAGCCCACCTTGAAGCTTTCTTT. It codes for CASSFSTAHLEAFF. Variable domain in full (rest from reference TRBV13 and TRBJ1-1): AAGVIQSPRHLIKEKRETATLKCYPIPRHDTVYWYQQGPGQDPQFLISFYEKMQSDKGSIPDRFSAQQFSDYHSELNMSSLELGDSALYFCASSFSTAHLEAFFGQGTRLTVV.

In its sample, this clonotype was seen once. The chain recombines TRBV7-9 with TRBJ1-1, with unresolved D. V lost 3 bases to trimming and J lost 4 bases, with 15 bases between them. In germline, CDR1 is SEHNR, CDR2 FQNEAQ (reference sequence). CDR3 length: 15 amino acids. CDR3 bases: TGTGCCAGCAGCTTCCCCGCCGCGGGGAGCACTGAAGCTTTCTTT. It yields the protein CASSFPAAGSTEAFF.

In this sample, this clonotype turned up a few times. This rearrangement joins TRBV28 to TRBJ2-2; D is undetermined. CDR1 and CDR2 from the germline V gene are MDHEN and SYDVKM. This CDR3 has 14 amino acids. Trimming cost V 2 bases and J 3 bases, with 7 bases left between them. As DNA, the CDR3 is TGTGCCAGCAGTTTAAGGAGTTACACCGGGGAGCTGTTTTTT. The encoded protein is CASSLRSYTGELFF.

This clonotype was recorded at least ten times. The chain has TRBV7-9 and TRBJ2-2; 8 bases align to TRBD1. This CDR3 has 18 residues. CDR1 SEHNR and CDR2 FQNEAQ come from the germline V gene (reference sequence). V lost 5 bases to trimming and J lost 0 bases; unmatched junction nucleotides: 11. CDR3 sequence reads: CASSPPGTGSSNTGELFF. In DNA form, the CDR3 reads TGTGCCAGCAGCCCACCTGGGACAGGCTCTTCGAACACCGGGGAGCTGTTTTTT. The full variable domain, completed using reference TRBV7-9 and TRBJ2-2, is DTGVSQNPRHKITKRGQNVTFRCDPISEHNRLYWYRQTLGQGPEFLTYFQNEAQLEKSRLLSDRFSAERPKGSFSTLEIQRTEQGDSAMYLCASSPPGTGSSNTGELFFGEGSRLTVL.

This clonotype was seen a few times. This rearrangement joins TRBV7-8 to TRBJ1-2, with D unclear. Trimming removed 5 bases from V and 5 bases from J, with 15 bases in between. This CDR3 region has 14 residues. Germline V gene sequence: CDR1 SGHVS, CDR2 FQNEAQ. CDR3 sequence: CASSPQRGGYGYTF. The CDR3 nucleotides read TGTGCCAGCAGCCCTCAACGGGGAGGGTATGGCTACACCTTC.

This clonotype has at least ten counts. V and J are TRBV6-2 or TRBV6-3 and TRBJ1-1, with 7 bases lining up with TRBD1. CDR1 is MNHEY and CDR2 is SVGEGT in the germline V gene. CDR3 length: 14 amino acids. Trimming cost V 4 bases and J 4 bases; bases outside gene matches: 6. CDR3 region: CASSSGQLVTEAFF. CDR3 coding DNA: TGTGCCAGCAGTTCGGGACAGCTCGTCACTGAAGCTTTCTTT.

For the CDR3, the DNA is TGTGCCAGCAGCAGCGGGACAGGCCCCCATGAGCAGTTCTTC. Translated: CASSSGTGPHEQFF. The rearrangement joins TRBV5-4 to TRBJ2-1; D perhaps matches TRBD1 (8 bases). Germline V gene sequence: CDR1 SGHNT, CDR2 YYREEE (reference sequence). This CDR3 is built from 14 residues. V was shortened by 4 bases and J by 8 bases, with 16 bases between the two germline ends.

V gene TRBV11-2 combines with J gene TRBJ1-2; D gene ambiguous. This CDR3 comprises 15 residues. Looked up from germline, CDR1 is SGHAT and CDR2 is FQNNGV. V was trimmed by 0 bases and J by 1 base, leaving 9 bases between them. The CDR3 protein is CASSLDRGSNYGYTF. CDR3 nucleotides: TGTGCCAGCAGCTTAGATCGAGGGAGTAACTATGGCTACACCTTC.

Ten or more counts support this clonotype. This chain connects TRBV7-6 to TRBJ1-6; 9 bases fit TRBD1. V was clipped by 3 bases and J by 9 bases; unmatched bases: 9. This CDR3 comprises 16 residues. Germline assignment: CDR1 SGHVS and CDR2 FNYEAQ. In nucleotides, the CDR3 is TGTGCCAGCAGCTTCACAGGGGGCCCTTTGAGTTCACCCCTCCACTTT. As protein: CASSFTGGPLSSPLHF.

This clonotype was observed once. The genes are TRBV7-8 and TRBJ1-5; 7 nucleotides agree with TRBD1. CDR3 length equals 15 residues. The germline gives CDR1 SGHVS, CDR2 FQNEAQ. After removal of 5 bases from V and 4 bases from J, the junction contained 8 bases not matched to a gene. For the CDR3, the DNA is TGTGCCAGCAGCCCTGGACAGGCCCCAAATCAGCCCCAGCATTTT. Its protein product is CASSPGQAPNQPQHF.

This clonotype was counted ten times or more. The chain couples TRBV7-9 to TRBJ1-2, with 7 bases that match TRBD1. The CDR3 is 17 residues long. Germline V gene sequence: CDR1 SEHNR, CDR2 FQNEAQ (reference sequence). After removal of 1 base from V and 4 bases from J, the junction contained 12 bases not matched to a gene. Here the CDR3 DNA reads TGTGCCAGCAGCTTAGGCCGACAGGGAGGGCCGCCCTATGGCTACACCTTC. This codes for CASSLGRQGGPPYGYTF.

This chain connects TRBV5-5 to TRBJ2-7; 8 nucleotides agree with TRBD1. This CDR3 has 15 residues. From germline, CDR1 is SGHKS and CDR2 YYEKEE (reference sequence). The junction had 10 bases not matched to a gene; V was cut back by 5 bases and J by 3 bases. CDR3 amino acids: CASSAYRGQGYEQYF. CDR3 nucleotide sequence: TGTGCCAGCAGTGCCTACCGCGGACAGGGCTACGAGCAGTACTTC. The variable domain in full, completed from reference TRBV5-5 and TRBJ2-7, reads DAGVTQSPTHLIKTRGQQVTLRCSPISGHKSVSWYQQVLGQGPQFIFQYYEKEERGRGNFPDRFSARQFPNYSSELNVNALLLGDSALYLCASSAYRGQGYEQYFGPGTRLTVT.

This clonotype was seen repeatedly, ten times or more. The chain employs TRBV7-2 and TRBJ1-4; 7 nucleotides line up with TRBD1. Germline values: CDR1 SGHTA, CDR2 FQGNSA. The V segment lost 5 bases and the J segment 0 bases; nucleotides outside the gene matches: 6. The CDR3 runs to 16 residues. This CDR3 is CASSTQGESTNEKLFF. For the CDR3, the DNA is TGTGCCAGCAGCACCCAGGGGGAATCAACTAATGAAAAACTGTTTTTT.

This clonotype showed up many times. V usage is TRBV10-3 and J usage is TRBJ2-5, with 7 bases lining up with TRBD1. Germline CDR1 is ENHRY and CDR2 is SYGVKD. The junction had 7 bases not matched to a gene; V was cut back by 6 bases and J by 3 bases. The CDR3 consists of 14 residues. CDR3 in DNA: TGTGCCATCAGCCCCGACAGGGTAAAAGAGACCCAGTACTTC. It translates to CAISPDRVKETQYF.

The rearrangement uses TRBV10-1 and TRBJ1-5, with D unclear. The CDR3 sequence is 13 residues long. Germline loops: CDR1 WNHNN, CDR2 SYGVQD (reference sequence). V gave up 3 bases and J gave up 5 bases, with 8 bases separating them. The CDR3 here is CASSDRSDQPQHF. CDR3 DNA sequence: TGCGCCAGCAGTGATAGGAGCGATCAGCCCCAGCATTTT.

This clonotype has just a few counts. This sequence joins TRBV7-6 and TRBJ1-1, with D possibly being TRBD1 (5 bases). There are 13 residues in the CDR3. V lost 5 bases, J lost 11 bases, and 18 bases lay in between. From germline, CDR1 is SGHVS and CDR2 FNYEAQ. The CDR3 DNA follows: TGTGCCAGCAGCCCGGGGGAGGGGTGGGCGGCTTTCTTT. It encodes CASSPGEGWAAFF.

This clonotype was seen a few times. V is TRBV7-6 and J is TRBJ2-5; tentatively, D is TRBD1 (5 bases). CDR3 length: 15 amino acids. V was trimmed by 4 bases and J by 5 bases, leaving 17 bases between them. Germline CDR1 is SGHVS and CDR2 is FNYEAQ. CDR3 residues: CASSSRGRVGETQYF. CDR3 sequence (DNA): TGTGCCAGCAGCTCGAGAGGCAGGGTTGGGGAGACCCAGTACTTC.

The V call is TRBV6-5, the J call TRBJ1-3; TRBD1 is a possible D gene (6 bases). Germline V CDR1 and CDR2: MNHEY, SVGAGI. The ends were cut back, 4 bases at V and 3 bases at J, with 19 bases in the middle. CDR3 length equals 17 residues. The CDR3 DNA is TGTGCCAGCAGTTTTCAGGGGATTATGGCCGATGGAAACACCATATATTTT. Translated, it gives CASSFQGIMADGNTIYF.

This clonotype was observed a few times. The CDR3 loop is CATSGIDSEDTDTQYF. Here the CDR3 DNA reads TGTGCCACCAGCGGGATAGATAGCGAAGACACAGATACGCAGTATTTT. This rearrangement joins TRBV15 to TRBJ2-3; tentative D call: TRBD2 (5 bases). CDR3 length: 16 residues. CDR1 LNHNV and CDR2 YYDKDF come from the germline V gene (reference sequence). V lost 5 bases to trimming and J lost 2 bases, with 17 bases between them.

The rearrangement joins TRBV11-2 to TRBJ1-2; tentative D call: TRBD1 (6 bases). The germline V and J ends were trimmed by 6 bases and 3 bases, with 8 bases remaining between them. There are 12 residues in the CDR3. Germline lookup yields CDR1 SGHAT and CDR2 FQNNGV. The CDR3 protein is CASSKGDYGYTF. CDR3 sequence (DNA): TGTGCCAGCAGTAAGGGGGACTATGGCTACACCTTC.

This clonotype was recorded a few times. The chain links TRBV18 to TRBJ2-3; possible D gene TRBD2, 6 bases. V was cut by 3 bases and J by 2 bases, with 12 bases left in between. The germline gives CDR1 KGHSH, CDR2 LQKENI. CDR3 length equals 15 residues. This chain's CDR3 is CASSPYPGVTDTQYF. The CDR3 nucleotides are TGTGCCAGCTCACCGTATCCGGGGGTCACAGATACGCAGTATTTT.

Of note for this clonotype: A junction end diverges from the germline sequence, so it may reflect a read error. The chain's CDR3 is CASSSDRDRRNTEAFF. CDR3 bases: TGTGCTAGCAGCTCCGACCGGGACAGGAGAAACACTGAAGCTTTCTTT. The J gene is TRBJ1-1, the V gene TRBV7-7, with 8 nucleotides matching TRBD1. This CDR3 is 16 amino acids long. From germline, CDR1 is SSHAT and CDR2 FNYEAQ (reference sequence).

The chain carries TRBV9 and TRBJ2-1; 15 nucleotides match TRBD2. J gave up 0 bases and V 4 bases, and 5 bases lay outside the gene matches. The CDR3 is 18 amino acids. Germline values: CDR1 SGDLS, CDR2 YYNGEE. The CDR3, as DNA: TGTGCCAGCAGCTCAGGACTAGCGGGGGGGCCCTCCTACAATGAGCAGTTCTTC. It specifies CASSSGLAGGPSYNEQFF.

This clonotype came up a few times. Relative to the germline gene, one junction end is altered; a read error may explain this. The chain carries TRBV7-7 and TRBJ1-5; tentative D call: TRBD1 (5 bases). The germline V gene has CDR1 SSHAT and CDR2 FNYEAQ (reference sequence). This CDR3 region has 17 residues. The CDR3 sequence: CASSPKGGGYSNQPQHF. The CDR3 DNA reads TGTGCTAGCAGCCCAAAAGGTGGGGGTTATAGCAATCAGCCCCAGCATTTT.

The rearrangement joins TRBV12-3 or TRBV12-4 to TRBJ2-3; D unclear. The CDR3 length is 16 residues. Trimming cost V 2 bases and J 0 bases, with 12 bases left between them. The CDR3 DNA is TGTGCCAGCAGTTTAAGAGGCTCCTCTAGCACAGATACGCAGTATTTT. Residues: CASSLRGSSSTDTQYF.

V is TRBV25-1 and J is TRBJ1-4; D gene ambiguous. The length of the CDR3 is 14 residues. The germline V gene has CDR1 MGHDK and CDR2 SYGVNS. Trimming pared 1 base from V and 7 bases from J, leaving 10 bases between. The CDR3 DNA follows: TGTGCCAGCAGTGAATGGGCCAGGCTTGAAAAACTGTTTTTT. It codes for CASSEWARLEKLFF.

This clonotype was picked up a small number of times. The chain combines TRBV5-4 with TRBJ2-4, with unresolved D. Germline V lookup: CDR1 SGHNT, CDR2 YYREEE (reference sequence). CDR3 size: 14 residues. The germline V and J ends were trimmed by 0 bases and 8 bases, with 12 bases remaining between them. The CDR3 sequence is CASSLGRGPDIQYF. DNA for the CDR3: TGTGCCAGCAGCTTGGGGCGTGGACCGGACATTCAGTACTTC.

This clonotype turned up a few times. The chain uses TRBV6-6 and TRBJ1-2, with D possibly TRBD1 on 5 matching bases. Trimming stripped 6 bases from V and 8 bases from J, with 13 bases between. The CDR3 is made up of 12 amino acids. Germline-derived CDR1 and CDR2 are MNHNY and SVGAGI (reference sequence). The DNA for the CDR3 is TGTGCCAGCAGCTGGGACCGCCAGGGCTACACCTTC. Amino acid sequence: CASSWDRQGYTF.

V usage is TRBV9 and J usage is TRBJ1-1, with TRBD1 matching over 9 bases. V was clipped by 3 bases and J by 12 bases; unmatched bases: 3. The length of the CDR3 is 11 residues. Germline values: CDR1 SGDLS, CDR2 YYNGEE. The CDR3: CASSGGQGSFF. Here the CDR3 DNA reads TGTGCCAGCAGCGGCGGACAGGGGTCTTTCTTT.